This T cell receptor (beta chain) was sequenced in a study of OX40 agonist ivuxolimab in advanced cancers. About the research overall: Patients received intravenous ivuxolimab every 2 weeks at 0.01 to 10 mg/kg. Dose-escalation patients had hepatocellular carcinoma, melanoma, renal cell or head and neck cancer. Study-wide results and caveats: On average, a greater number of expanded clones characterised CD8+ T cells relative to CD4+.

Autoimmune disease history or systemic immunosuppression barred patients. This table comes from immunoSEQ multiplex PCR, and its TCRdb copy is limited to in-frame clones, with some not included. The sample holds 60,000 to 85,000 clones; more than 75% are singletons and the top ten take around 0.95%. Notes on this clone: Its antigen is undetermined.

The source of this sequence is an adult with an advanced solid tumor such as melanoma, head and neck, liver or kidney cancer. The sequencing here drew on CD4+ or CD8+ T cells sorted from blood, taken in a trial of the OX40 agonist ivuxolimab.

The CDR3 region is CASSSGQGGTDTQYF. CDR3 nucleotide sequence: TGTGCCAGCAGCTCCGGACAGGGAGGCACAGATACGCAGTATTTT. The rearrangement uses TRBV7-9 and TRBJ2-3; 8 nucleotides line up with TRBD1. Germline values: CDR1 SEHNR, CDR2 FQNEAQ (reference sequence). With 4 bases clipped from V and 1 base from J, the junction kept 4 bases outside the gene matches. This CDR3 has 15 residues.